This T cell receptor (beta chain) was profiled in a study of shared clonotypes between healthy human individuals. Study-wide findings and caveats: Rarefaction demonstrated incomplete sorted-subset sequencing despite large depth.

Germline assignment: CDR1 SNHLY and CDR2 FYNNEI. The CDR3 loop spans 13 amino acids. V lost 5 bases and J lost 10, with 12 bases in between. Produced via immunoSEQ multiplex PCR; TCRdb's table is partial and in-frame only. Among hundreds of thousands of clones, 90% to 95% were seen once, and the ten largest hold over 0.1%. Cells designated naive CD8 were CD45RO-negative and were positively selected for CCR7, with terminally differentiated effector memory CD45RA+ cells excluded. Comments on this clone: As yet, its antigen is unknown.

The chain recombines TRBV2 with TRBJ1-6; D is undetermined. The source is a woman aged 30 to 39 in good health. The sequenced sample was naive CD8+ T cells sorted from blood. The CDR3 here is CASSTWVGSPLHF. As DNA, the CDR3 is TGTGCCAGCAGTACATGGGTAGGATCACCCCTCCACTTT.